The 11 T cell receptor beta chains given below trace back to one sample, sequenced in a study of blood T cell repertoires in COVID-19. The data were produced by immunoSEQ multiplex PCR, yet TCRdb's version contains in-frame clones alone and is incomplete. Here the sample spans more than 12,000 clones, about 89% being singletons. The sequencing input was peripheral blood. These receptors all stem from a woman in her seventies in a cohort sampled during active or convalescent COVID-19.

This clone was observed once. The chain combines TRBV7-7 with TRBJ2-5; 11 bases are shared with TRBD2. This CDR3 has 14 amino acids. From germline, CDR1 is SSHAT and CDR2 FNYEAQ (reference sequence). V was clipped by 5 bases and J by 3 bases; unmatched bases: 2. CDR3 in amino acids: CASSQLAGEETQYF. The CDR3 DNA follows: TGTGCCAGCAGCCAACTAGCGGGGGAAGAGACCCAGTACTTC.

In the case of this clone: At one end, the junction sequence differs from germline, possibly due to a read error. In the same sample, other DNA sequences code for this CDR3. The gene calls are TRBV2 and TRBJ1-2, with D hard to call. Germline CDR1 is SNHLY and CDR2 is FYNNEI. The CDR3 covers 14 residues. The CDR3 region has the DNA TGTGCCAGCAGTGCGGGGAGGGTCAACTATGGTTACACCTTC. Its translation: CASSAGRVNYGYTF. Filled out from reference TRBV2 and TRBJ1-2, the complete variable domain reads EPEVTQTPSHQVTQMGQEVILRCVPISNHLYFYWYRQILGQKVEFLVSFYNNEISEKSEIFDDQFSVERPDGSNFTLKIRSTKLEDSAMYFCASSAGRVNYGYTFGSGTRLTVV.

V and J are TRBV5-1 and TRBJ2-5, with TRBD2 matching 15 bases. Trimming removed 2 bases from V and 0 bases from J; junction bases left unmatched: 2. From germline, CDR1 is SGHRS and CDR2 YFSETQ. The CDR3 spans 17 residues. The DNA for the CDR3 is TGCGCCAGCAGCTTAGGGACTAGCGGGGGGTACCAAGAGACCCAGTACTTC. Its protein product is CASSLGTSGGYQETQYF.

The chain couples TRBV6-2 or TRBV6-3 to TRBJ2-7; 8 bases align to TRBD1. The CDR3 is 15 amino acids. The germline CDR1 and CDR2 sequences are MNHEY and SVGEGT. V lost 2 bases and J lost 5; bases outside the gene matches: 8. CDR3 DNA: TGTGCCAGCAGTTACCTGTTGGACAGGGTGAACGAGCAGTACTTC. As protein: CASSYLLDRVNEQYF.

The V call is TRBV11-3, the J call TRBJ2-3, with 8 bases that match TRBD2. V trimming: 5 bases; J trimming: 2 bases; junction bases outside the gene matches: 9. The CDR3 is made up of 16 amino acids. Germline assignment: CDR1 SGHNT and CDR2 YENEEA. CDR3 residues: CASSPTRGGHTDTQYF. The CDR3 DNA reads as TGTGCCAGCAGCCCAACCCGGGGGGGCCACACAGATACGCAGTATTTT. Together with reference TRBV11-3 and TRBJ2-3, the CDR3 gives the full variable domain: EAGVVQSPRYKIIEKKQPVAFWCNPISGHNTLYWYLQNLGQGPELLIRYENEEAVDDSQLPKDRFSAERLKGVDSTLKIQPAELGDSAVYLCASSPTRGGHTDTQYFGPGTRLTVL.

The chain combines TRBV13 with TRBJ2-7; possibly TRBD2 for D (5 bases). V lost 0 bases and J 1 base, leaving 16 bases between the germline ends. This CDR3 is built from 17 residues. CDR1 is PRHDT, CDR2 FYEKMQ, per germline (reference sequence). CDR3 loop: CASSLGEGGPSSYEQYF. The DNA of the CDR3 is TGTGCCAGCAGCTTAGGAGAGGGCGGGCCCTCTTCCTACGAGCAGTACTTC.

The rearrangement links TRBV4-3 to TRBJ2-3; D is unresolved. Germline CDR1 and CDR2: LGHNA and YSLEER. Trimming took 3 bases from V and 3 from J, leaving 16 bases between them. The CDR3 has 16 residues. CDR3 in amino acids: CASSHPGYSGTDTQYF. The DNA of the CDR3 is TGCGCCAGCAGCCACCCCGGGTATTCTGGGACAGATACGCAGTATTTT.

The chain uses TRBV7-2 and TRBJ2-5, with 7 bases aligning to TRBD2. The CDR3 has 15 amino acids. Germline loops: CDR1 SGHTA, CDR2 FQGNSA. V shed 5 bases, J shed 2 bases, and the junction held 8 bases outside the gene matches. CDR3 coding DNA: TGTGCCAGCAGCACGTGGGGGGGGACTCAAGAGACCCAGTACTTC. Amino acid sequence: CASSTWGGTQETQYF.

The rearrangement uses TRBV3-1 (or the pseudogene TRBV3-2) and TRBJ2-3, with D tentatively TRBD1 (5 bases). The V end was cut by 4 bases, the J end by 0 bases, with 14 bases between. Germline V gives CDR1 LGHDT, CDR2 YNNKEL (reference sequence). This CDR3 is built from 16 residues. The CDR3 DNA follows: TGTGCCAGCAGCCCCGGCGGCAGGGCAAGCACAGATACGCAGTATTTT. Amino acid sequence: CASSPGGRASTDTQYF.

The CDR3 protein is CASSLAFGGRAGNTIYF. CDR3 sequence (DNA): TGTGCCAGCAGCTTAGCGTTCGGGGGGCGCGCTGGAAACACCATATATTTT. The chain has TRBV7-2 and TRBJ1-3, with D possibly matching TRBD1 (6 bases). The ends were cut back, 0 bases at V and 2 bases at J, with 14 bases in the middle. CDR1 SGHTA and CDR2 FQGNSA come from the germline V gene. CDR3 length: 17 residues.

This chain uses TRBV2 with TRBJ2-3; unclear D gene. The V gene's germline CDR1 is SNHLY and CDR2 FYNNEI. V was shortened by 6 bases and J by 3 bases, with 4 bases between the two germline ends. This CDR3 comprises 11 residues. This chain's CDR3 is CASSSTDTQYF. CDR3 in DNA: TGTGCCAGCAGCTCTACAGATACGCAGTATTTT.